This T cell receptor beta chain was recorded in a study of long-term antiretroviral therapy in people with HIV. Across the whole study: The 2015 immediate-ART recommendation came about a decade after the earliest samples. Study-level results: Collection of the blood took place between the mid-2000s and the late 2010s. The ART regimens in use then may have been less effective than current ones. HIV repertoires showed narrower CDR3 length ranges than controls.

Donors needed at least one pre-ART PBMC sample plus at least two post-ART samples. Sequencing relied on immunoSEQ assay v3.0, run at survey level. Clones were read by immunoSEQ multiplex PCR, and TCRdb kept only the in-frame ones, dropping some. The sample carries some 24,000 clones, under 90% recorded once. This clone has a single count. Antigen specificity is unknown. Germline values: CDR1 LNHDA, CDR2 SQIVND (reference sequence). CDR3 length equals 14 residues. The V and J ends lost 5 bases and 0 bases respectively, with 9 bases between them. The sequence was collected from a woman aged 18-30 years with HIV. The sequencing here drew on unsorted PBMCs, taken at the start of antiretroviral therapy, before treatment. The chain combines TRBV19 with TRBJ2-3; D unclear. In nucleotides, the CDR3 is TGTGCCAGTAGTCCACGTACTAGCACAGATACGCAGTATTTT. Protein sequence: CASSPRTSTDTQYF.